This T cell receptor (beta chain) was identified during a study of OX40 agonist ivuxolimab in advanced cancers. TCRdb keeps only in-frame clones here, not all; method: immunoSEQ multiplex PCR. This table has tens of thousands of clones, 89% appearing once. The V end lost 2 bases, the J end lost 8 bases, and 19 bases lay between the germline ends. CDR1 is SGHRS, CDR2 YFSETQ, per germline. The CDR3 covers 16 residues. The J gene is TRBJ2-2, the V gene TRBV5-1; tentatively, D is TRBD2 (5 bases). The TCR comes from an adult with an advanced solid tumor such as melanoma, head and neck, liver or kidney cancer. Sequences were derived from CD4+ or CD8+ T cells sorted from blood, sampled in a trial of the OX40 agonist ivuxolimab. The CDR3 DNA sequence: TGCGCCAGCAGCTTCTCTAGCACCCTGGTCCCGGGGGAGCTGTTTTTT. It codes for CASSFSSTLVPGELFF.